Below, 11 T cell receptor beta chains from the same sample are listed, as sequenced in a study of blood T cell repertoires in COVID-19. Here immunoSEQ multiplex PCR was the method, and the copy in TCRdb shows in-frame clones only, minus some. The table shows 150,000 to 200,000 clones, with about 88% occurring only once. The source material was peripheral blood. These receptors originate from a man aged 55 to 69 with active or convalescent COVID-19.

The chain links TRBV6-1 to TRBJ1-3, with D unclear. V gave up 3 bases and J gave up 0 bases, with 3 bases separating them. The CDR3 totals 13 residues. Germline CDR1 reads MNHNS; CDR2 reads SASEGT. The CDR3 DNA follows: TGTGCCAGCAGTGACATCTCTGGAAACACCATATATTTT. Translation: CASSDISGNTIYF.

The J gene is TRBJ2-3, the V gene TRBV6-5; possibly TRBD1 for D (6 bases). Trimming cost V 0 bases and J 10 bases, with 14 bases left between them. The CDR3 sequence is 14 residues long. The germline V gene has CDR1 MNHEY and CDR2 SVGAGI. The CDR3 DNA follows: TGTGCCAGCAGTTACTCCGTACAGGGCCTGCCGCAGTATTTT. This codes for CASSYSVQGLPQYF.

The CDR3 nucleotides are TGTGCCATCAGTGAGGAAAACTATGAAAAACTGTTTTTT. This encodes CAISEENYEKLFF. V gene TRBV10-3 combines with J gene TRBJ1-4; D ambiguous. There are 13 residues in the CDR3. Germline lookup yields CDR1 ENHRY and CDR2 SYGVKD. V lost 2 bases to trimming and J lost 6 bases, with 7 bases between them.

The chain combines TRBV6-5 with TRBJ1-1, with unresolved D. Germline V lookup: CDR1 MNHEY, CDR2 SVGAGI. The CDR3 runs to 16 residues. Trimming removed 0 bases from V and 1 base from J, with 12 bases in between. CDR3 sequence reads: CASSYSNGPPNTEAFF. The CDR3 coding sequence is TGTGCCAGCAGTTACTCGAATGGGCCTCCGAACACTGAAGCTTTCTTT.

The chain links TRBV19 to TRBJ1-1; D remains ambiguous. The V gene's germline CDR1 is LNHDA and CDR2 SQIVND (reference sequence). Between the trimmed V and J ends, which lost 3 bases and 1 base, there was a span of 9 bases. CDR3 size: 14 residues. CDR3: CASSIWRGNTEAFF. DNA of the CDR3: TGTGCCAGTAGTATTTGGCGGGGGAACACTGAAGCTTTCTTT.

This chain connects TRBV7-2 to TRBJ2-1; D not certain. Germline CDR1 is SGHTA and CDR2 is FQGNSA. The CDR3 length is 16 residues. V lost 1 base, J lost 6 bases, and 16 bases lay in between. As DNA, the CDR3 is TGTGCCAGCAGCTTAGTCGAACGGGTCTATCGCAATGAGCAGTTCTTC. Its translation: CASSLVERVYRNEQFF.

CDR3 loop: CASSFSGISEAFF. Written as DNA, the CDR3 is TGTGCCAGCAGTTTTTCAGGGATCTCTGAAGCTTTCTTT. The chain has TRBV12-3 or TRBV12-4 and TRBJ1-1; TRBD1 might be the D (5 bases). The CDR3 is 13 amino acids. With 3 bases removed from V and 6 bases from J, the gap between germline ends came to 11 bases.

V gene TRBV13 combines with J gene TRBJ1-2; D not resolved. Trimming stripped 6 bases from V and 3 bases from J, with 11 bases between. Germline loops: CDR1 PRHDT, CDR2 FYEKMQ (reference sequence). This CDR3 comprises 13 residues. CDR3 coding DNA: TGTGCCAGCAGATCAGCGAACTACTATGGCTACACCTTC. Residues: CASRSANYYGYTF.

Only a few counts were recorded for this clone. The chain employs TRBV10-3 and TRBJ1-1; D is ambiguous. CDR1 is ENHRY, CDR2 SYGVKD, per germline. Trimming removed 5 bases from V and 3 bases from J, with 10 bases in between. The CDR3 runs 13 residues. Written as DNA, the CDR3 is TGTGCCATCAGTTCTCGGGTTGACACTGAAGCTTTCTTT. It yields the protein CAISSRVDTEAFF.

This clone was seen a few times. The J gene is TRBJ1-5, the V gene TRBV29-1, with D tentatively TRBD1 (6 bases). Trimming shortened V by 4 bases and J by 6 bases, and 16 bases separated the two germline ends. CDR1 and CDR2 (germline): SQVTM, ANQGSEA. The CDR3 runs to 14 residues. CDR3 in DNA: TGCAGCGTTGTAGTGGGGGCTCTGAGTCAGCCCCAGCATTTT. Translating it yields CSVVVGALSQPQHF.

This clone was picked up one time. The J gene is TRBJ1-5, the V gene TRBV6-5; D unresolved. The ends were cut back, 8 bases at V and 3 bases at J, with 11 bases in the middle. The germline V gene has CDR1 MNHEY and CDR2 SVGAGI. This CDR3 contains 13 residues. CDR3 in amino acids: CASSDFSNQPQHF. CDR3 DNA sequence: TGTGCCAGCTCGGACTTTTCCAATCAGCCCCAGCATTTT.